This T cell receptor beta chain was captured by sequencing in a study of PD-L1 blockade in urothelial cancer. The CDR3 loop spans 13 amino acids. The germline V gene has CDR1 MRHNA and CDR2 SNTAGT. Trimming left V 3 bases short and J 3 bases short, with 8 bases between. A word on this clone: The antigen remains unidentified.

The study's findings and limits: Survival was better when pretreatment blood TCR clonality fell below the median.

Produced via immunoSEQ multiplex PCR; TCRdb's table is partial and in-frame only. The sample has some 29,000 clones; more than 85% are singletons. The specimen comprised PBMCs, sampled around atezolizumab (anti-PD-L1) treatment. This sequence joins TRBV6-4 and TRBJ1-1; D remains ambiguous. The sequence was obtained from a man between 50 and 59 years old with urothelial cancer. CDR3 nucleotide sequence: TGTGCCAGCAGTGAAAAGGGAGACACTGAAGCTTTCTTT. Protein sequence: CASSEKGDTEAFF.